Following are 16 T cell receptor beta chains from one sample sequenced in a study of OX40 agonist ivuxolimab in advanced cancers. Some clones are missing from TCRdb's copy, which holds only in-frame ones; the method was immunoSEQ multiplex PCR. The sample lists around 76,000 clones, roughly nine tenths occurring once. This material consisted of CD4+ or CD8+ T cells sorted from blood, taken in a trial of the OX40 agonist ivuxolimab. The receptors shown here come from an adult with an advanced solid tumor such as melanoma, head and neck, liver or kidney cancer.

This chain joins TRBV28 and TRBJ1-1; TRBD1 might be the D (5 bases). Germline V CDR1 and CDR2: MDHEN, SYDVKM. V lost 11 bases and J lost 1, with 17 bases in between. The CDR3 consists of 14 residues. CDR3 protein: CAVSLGRRNTEAFF. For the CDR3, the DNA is TGTGCCGTCTCTTTGGGACGGCGGAACACTGAAGCTTTCTTT. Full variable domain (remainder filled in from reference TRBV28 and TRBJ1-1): DVKVTQSSRYLVKRTGEKVFLECVQDMDHENMFWYRQDPGLGLRLIYFSYDVKMKEKGDIPEGYSVSREKKERFSLILESASTNQTSMYLCAVSLGRRNTEAFFGQGTRLTVV.

The CDR3 DNA reads as TGTGCCAGTAGTATAGCCGGGACAGGTGCCTCCTACGAGCAGTACTTC. Translated, it gives CASSIAGTGASYEQYF. This chain uses TRBV19 with TRBJ2-7; TRBD1 agrees at 8 bases. The CDR3 runs to 16 residues. In germline, CDR1 is LNHDA, CDR2 SQIVND (reference sequence). Unmatched junction bases numbered 5, after V lost 1 base and J lost 0 bases.

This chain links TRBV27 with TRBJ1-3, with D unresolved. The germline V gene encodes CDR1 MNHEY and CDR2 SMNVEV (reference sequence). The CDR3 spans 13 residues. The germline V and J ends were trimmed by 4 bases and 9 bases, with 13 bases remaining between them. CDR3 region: CASSYAEGSTIYF. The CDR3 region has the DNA TGTGCCAGCAGTTACGCGGAGGGTAGCACCATATATTTT.

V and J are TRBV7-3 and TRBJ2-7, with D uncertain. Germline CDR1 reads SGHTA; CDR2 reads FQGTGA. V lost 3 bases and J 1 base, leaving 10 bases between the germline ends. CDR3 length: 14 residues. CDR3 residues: CASSFSPTSYEQYF. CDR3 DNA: TGTGCCAGCAGCTTCAGCCCGACGTCCTACGAGCAGTACTTC.

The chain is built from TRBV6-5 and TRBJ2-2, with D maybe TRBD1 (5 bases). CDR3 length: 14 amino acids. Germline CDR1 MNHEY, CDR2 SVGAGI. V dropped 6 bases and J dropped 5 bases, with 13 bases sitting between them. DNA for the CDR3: TGTGCCAGCAGCCCCGACAGATCTACCGGGGAGCTGTTTTTT. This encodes CASSPDRSTGELFF.

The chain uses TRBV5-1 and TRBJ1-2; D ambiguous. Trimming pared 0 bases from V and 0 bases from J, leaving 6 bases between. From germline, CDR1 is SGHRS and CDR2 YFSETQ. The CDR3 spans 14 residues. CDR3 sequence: CASSLDPSNYGYTF. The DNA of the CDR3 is TGCGCCAGCAGCTTGGACCCATCTAACTATGGCTACACCTTC.

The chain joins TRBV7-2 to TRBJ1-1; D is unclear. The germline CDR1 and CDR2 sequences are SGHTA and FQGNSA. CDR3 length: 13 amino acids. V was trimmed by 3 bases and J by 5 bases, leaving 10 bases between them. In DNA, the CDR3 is TGTGCCAGCAGCTTGATGCGGAGGACTGAAGCTTTCTTT. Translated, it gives CASSLMRRTEAFF.

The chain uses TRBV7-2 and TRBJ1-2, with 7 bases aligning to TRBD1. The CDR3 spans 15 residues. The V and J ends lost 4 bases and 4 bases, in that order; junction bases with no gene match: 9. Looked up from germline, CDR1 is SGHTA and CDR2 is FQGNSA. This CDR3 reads CASSSSGTEAYGYTF. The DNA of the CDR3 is TGTGCCAGCAGCTCGTCCGGGACAGAGGCCTATGGCTACACCTTC.

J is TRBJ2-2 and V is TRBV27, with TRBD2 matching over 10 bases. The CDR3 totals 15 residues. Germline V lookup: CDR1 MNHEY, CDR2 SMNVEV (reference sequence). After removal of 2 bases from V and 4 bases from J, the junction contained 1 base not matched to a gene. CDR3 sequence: CASSLERGGTGELFF. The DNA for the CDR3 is TGTGCCAGCAGTTTAGAGCGGGGGGGCACCGGGGAGCTGTTTTTT.

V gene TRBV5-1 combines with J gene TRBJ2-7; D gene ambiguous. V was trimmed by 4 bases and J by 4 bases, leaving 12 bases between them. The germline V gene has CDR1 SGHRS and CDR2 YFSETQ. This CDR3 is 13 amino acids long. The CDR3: CASSPQTEYEQYF. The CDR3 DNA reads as TGCGCCAGCAGCCCACAAACGGAATACGAGCAGTACTTC. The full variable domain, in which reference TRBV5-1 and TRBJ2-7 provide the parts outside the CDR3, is KAGVTQTPRYLIKTRGQQVTLSCSPISGHRSVSWYQQTPGQGLQFLFEYFSETQRNKGNFPGRFSGRQFSNSRSEMNVSTLELGDSALYLCASSPQTEYEQYFGPGTRLTVT.

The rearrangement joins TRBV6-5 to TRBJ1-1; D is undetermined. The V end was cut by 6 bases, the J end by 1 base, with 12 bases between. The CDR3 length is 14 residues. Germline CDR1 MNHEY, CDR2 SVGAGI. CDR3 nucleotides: TGTGCCAGCAGAGCCGCGGGGTCGAACACTGAAGCTTTCTTT. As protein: CASRAAGSNTEAFF.

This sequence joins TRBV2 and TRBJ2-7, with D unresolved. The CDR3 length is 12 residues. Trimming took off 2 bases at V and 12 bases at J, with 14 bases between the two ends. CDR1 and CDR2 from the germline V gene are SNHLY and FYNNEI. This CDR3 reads CASSEIGLFPYF. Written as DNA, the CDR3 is TGTGCCAGCAGTGAAATCGGGTTGTTTCCGTACTTC.

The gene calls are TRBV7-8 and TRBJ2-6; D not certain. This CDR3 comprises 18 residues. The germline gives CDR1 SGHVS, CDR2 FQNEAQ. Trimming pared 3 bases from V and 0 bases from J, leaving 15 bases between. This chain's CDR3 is CASSFAPKIFSGANVLTF. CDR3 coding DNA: TGTGCCAGCAGCTTCGCTCCTAAGATCTTCTCTGGGGCCAACGTCCTGACTTTC.

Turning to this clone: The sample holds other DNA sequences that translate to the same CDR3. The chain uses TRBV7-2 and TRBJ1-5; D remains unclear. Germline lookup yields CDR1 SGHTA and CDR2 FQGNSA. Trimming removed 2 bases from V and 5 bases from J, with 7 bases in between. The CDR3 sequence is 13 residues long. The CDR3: CASSLRRDQPQHF. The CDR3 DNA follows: TGTGCCAGCAGCTTACGAAGGGATCAGCCCCAGCATTTT. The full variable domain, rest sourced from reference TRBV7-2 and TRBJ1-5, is GAGVSQSPSNKVTEKGKDVELRCDPISGHTALYWYRQSLGQGLEFLIYFQGNSAPDKSGLPSDRFSAERTGGSVSTLTIQRTQQEDSAVYLCASSLRRDQPQHFGDGTRLSIL.

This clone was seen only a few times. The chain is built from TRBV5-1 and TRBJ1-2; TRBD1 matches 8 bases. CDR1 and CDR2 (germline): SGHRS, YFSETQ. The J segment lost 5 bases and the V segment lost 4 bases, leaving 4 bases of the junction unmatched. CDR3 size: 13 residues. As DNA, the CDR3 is TGCGCCAGCAGCCCGACAGGGGCTTATGGCTACACCTTC. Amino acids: CASSPTGAYGYTF.

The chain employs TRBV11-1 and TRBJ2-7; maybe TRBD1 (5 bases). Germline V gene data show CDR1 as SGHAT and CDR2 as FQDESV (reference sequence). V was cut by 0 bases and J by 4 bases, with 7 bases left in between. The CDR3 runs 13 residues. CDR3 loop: CASSLAPGYEQYF. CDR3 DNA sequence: TGTGCCAGCAGCTTAGCGCCAGGGTACGAGCAGTACTTC.